This T cell receptor (beta chain) was captured in a study of blood T cells in healthy people across ages. This clonotype was counted only a few times. A J-beta primer mix and a sample-barcoded 5' primer were used in a second PCR of about 7 to 12 cycles. TCRdb re-derived calls from the 5' RACE reads in MiXCR, one entry per CDR3 protein. The data contain around 900,000 distinct CDR3 sequences, 29% of them singletons. V was cut by 0 bases and J by 4 bases, with 10 bases left in between. CDR3 length: 14 amino acids. Germline V gene lookup returns CDR1 DFQATT and CDR2 SNEGSKA (reference sequence). Sequenced input: blood. The chain recombines TRBV20-1 with TRBJ1-5; D unclear. The receptor was isolated from a woman older than 75 in good health. The CDR3 bases are TGCAGTGCTAGAGATAGAACGTTGAATCAGCCCCAGCATTTT. It yields the protein CSARDRTLNQPQHF.